This T cell receptor beta chain was recovered during a study of cytomegalovirus exposure and HLA in healthy donors. Overall study findings and caveats: DRB1 had the most TCR associations and HLA-C the fewest, a later analysis found, with rates varying by HLA locus.

Details on this clone: The target antigen is unknown.

Trimming stripped 5 bases from V and 3 bases from J, with 11 bases between. The CDR3 runs to 14 residues. Germline V CDR1 and CDR2: MNHEY, SMNVEV (reference sequence). The PCR contained 60 Vbeta and 13 Jbeta primers. The repertoire was sequenced with immunoSEQ multiplex PCR; TCRdb's copy has only in-frame clones and lacks some. The table lists some 65,000 clones, less than 70% of them singletons. This TCR derives from a man in his thirties or forties in good health and CMV-seronegative. The sequencing input was PBMCs. The rearrangement joins TRBV27 to TRBJ1-5; D is unclear. As DNA, the CDR3 is TGTGCCAGCAGTCCCCGCGAGTTCAATCAGCCCCAGCATTTT. The encoded protein is CASSPREFNQPQHF.